Listed below are T cell receptor beta chains from one sample, sequenced in a study of blood T cells in healthy people across ages. A single record per CDR3 protein comes from TCRdb applying MiXCR to the 5' RACE reads. The sample includes more than 600,000 distinct CDR3 sequences, approximately 25% seen only once; the top ten take more than 8%. These data also formed part of another study, on T cells of mothers and their children.

The sample taken for sequencing was blood. These TCRs come from a boy aged 10-17 years in good health. Both conserved end residues are part of each CDR3. The D gene is left open where the match is weak. Clone size appears in some rows only: once, few, many, or a class for an expanded clone.

. | TRBD2 | TRBJ2-7 | TRBV20-1 | CSARDGTSGYKQYF | TGCAGTGCTAGAGATGGAACTAGCGGCTATAAGCAGTACTTC
. | . | TRBJ1-1 | TRBV29-1 | CSASSGQSDEAFF | TGCAGCGCCTCCTCGGGGCAGTCCGATGAAGCTTTCTTT
. | . | TRBJ2-6 | TRBV5-1 | CASSLATGAGANVLTF | TGCGCCAGCAGCTTGGCCACGGGGGCGGGGGCCAACGTCCTGACTTTC
few | . | TRBJ2-5 | TRBV3-1 | CASSQVIEETQYF | TGTGCCAGCAGCCAAGTTATTGAAGAGACCCAGTACTTC
few | TRBD1 | TRBJ2-4 | TRBV3-1 | CACSRQGVVIQYF | TGTGCCTGCAGCCGCCAGGGGGTAGTCATTCAGTACTTC
few | . | TRBJ2-7 | TRBV2 | CASSEERRLLGF | TGTGCCAGCAGTGAGGAAAGGCGACTCCTTGGGTTC
few | . | TRBJ2-5 | TRBV15 | CATSRDRRAGPETQYF | TGTGCCACCAGCAGAGATCGTCGGGCAGGGCCAGAGACCCAGTACTTC
. | TRBD2 | TRBJ2-5 | TRBV20-1 | CSAPGLAGLAETQYF | TGCAGTGCCCCCGGACTAGCGGGGTTAGCGGAGACCCAGTACTTC
few | . | TRBJ1-5 | TRBV12-3/TRBV12-4 | CASSPRTAYSNQPQHF | TGTGCCAGCAGTCCGAGGACAGCGTATAGCAATCAGCCCCAGCATTTT
. | TRBD2 | TRBJ2-5 | TRBV11-1 | CASSRGGTSIQETQYF | TGTGCCAGCAGCCGCGGGGGTACAAGTATCCAAGAGACCCAGTACTTC
few | . | TRBJ2-7 | TRBV10-3 | CAIRNSYEQYF | TGTGCCATCAGGAACTCCTACGAGCAGTACTTC
. | TRBD2 | TRBJ2-7 | TRBV6-6 | CASRPLGAGSGYEQYF | TGTGCCAGCAGACCCCTCGGAGCGGGAAGCGGGTACGAGCAGTACTTC
. | . | TRBJ2-4 | TRBV27 | CASSPRSEGQNIQYF | TGTGCCAGCAGTCCCCGGTCGGAGGGCCAAAACATTCAGTACTTC
. | . | TRBJ2-1 | TRBV5-6 | CASSLDEDYNEQFF | TGTGCCAGCAGCTTGGACGAGGATTACAATGAGCAGTTCTTC
few | . | TRBJ2-2 | TRBV4-2 | CASSQDYGEGTGELFF | TGTGCCAGCAGCCAAGACTACGGGGAAGGGACCGGGGAGCTGTTTTTT
once | . | TRBJ2-4 | TRBV7-9 | CASSSDSGGAKNIQYF | TGTGCCAGCAGCAGCGATTCCGGGGGCGCCAAAAACATTCAGTACTTC
. | TRBD1 | TRBJ1-2 | TRBV6-2/TRBV6-3 | CASSYFGTGWHYGYTF | TGTGCCAGCAGTTACTTCGGGACAGGGTGGCACTATGGCTACACCTTC
. | . | TRBJ1-3 | TRBV28 | CASSLKEGGRNTIYF | TGTGCCAGCAGTTTGAAAGAGGGGGGCCGGAACACCATATATTTT
. | TRBD2 | TRBJ2-2 | TRBV7-9 | CASSQTAGANTGELFF | TGTGCCAGCAGCCAGACAGCGGGGGCCAACACCGGGGAGCTGTTTTTT
. | TRBD2 | TRBJ2-5 | TRBV12-3/TRBV12-4 | CASSFGLAGGETQYF | TGTGCCAGCAGTTTCGGACTAGCGGGGGGGGAGACCCAGTACTTC
many | . | TRBJ2-7 | TRBV28 | CASSSYGQFDEQYF | TGTGCCAGCAGTTCTTACGGACAGTTCGACGAGCAGTACTTC
. | TRBD1 | TRBJ2-7 | TRBV5-1 | CASSLAWTGDSYEQYF | TGCGCCAGCAGCTTGGCGTGGACAGGGGATTCCTACGAGCAGTACTTC
few | . | TRBJ2-7 | TRBV4-3 | CASSQDTGGAYEQYF | TGCGCCAGCAGCCAAGATACCGGGGGTGCTTACGAGCAGTACTTC
. | TRBD1 | TRBJ2-1 | TRBV5-1 | CASRYFLGQGNFHEQFF | TGCGCCAGCAGATATTTCCTAGGACAGGGAAACTTCCATGAGCAGTTCTTC
few | TRBD2 | TRBJ2-3 | TRBV7-2 | CASSLALWLAGRGGDTQYF | TGTGCCAGCAGCTTAGCTTTATGGCTAGCGGGGCGAGGCGGGGATACGCAGTATTTT
few | . | TRBJ2-7 | TRBV29-1 | CSVVLAGEYEQYF | TGCAGCGTTGTGTTAGCAGGGGAGTACGAGCAGTACTTC
once | . | TRBJ1-2 | TRBV7-9 | CASSPVFVGCTF | TGTGCCAGCAGCCCCGTCTTCGTAGGCTGCACCTTC
. | TRBD2 | TRBJ2-7 | TRBV5-1 | CASSGTTASYEQYF | TGCGCCAGCAGCGGGACTACCGCATCCTACGAGCAGTACTTC
. | TRBD2 | TRBJ2-1 | TRBV29-1 | CSVEGTSGFPRAYNEQFF | TGCAGCGTTGAGGGGACTAGCGGATTTCCTAGGGCCTACAATGAGCAGTTCTTC
. | . | TRBJ2-7 | TRBV10-3 | CATHSLGQGEQYF | TGTGCCACCCATTCTTTAGGACAAGGCGAGCAGTACTTC
. | TRBD1 | TRBJ2-1 | TRBV29-1 | CSVEGWTGGEGEQFF | TGCAGCGTTGAAGGGTGGACAGGGGGCGAAGGTGAGCAGTTCTTC
. | . | TRBJ1-3 | TRBV10-3 | CAISVGFGGSGNTIYF | TGTGCCATCAGTGTTGGGTTCGGCGGCTCTGGAAACACCATATATTTT
few | . | TRBJ2-1 | TRBV19 | CASSPGVQKNEQFF | TGTGCCAGTAGCCCGGGGGTACAAAAAAATGAGCAGTTCTTC
few | TRBD1 | TRBJ2-6 | TRBV15 | CATSRPHSGQGVGASVLTF | TGTGCCACCAGCAGACCACACTCGGGACAGGGTGTTGGGGCCAGCGTCCTGACTTTC
. | TRBD2 | TRBJ2-7 | TRBV20-1 | CSARDPSGRSYEQYF | TGCAGTGCTAGAGATCCTAGCGGGCGCTCCTACGAGCAGTACTTC
few | TRBD1 | TRBJ1-2 | TRBV29-1 | CSAVQGMNGYTF | TGCAGCGCCGTACAGGGGATGAATGGCTACACCTTC
. | . | TRBJ2-6 | TRBV29-1 | CSVSFSSGANVLTF | TGCAGCGTTAGTTTTAGCTCTGGGGCCAACGTCCTGACTTTC
. | . | TRBJ2-5 | TRBV3-1 | CAAAFGGTQETQYF | TGTGCCGCCGCCTTCGGGGGGACACAAGAGACCCAGTACTTC
. | . | TRBJ2-1 | TRBV4-1 | CASGQEYNEQFF | TGCGCCAGTGGGCAGGAGTACAATGAGCAGTTCTTC
. | . | TRBJ2-7 | TRBV12-5 | CASGFAVGTPAVIYEQYF | TGTGCTAGTGGTTTTGCCGTCGGGACACCGGCGGTTATTTACGAGCAGTACTTC
few | TRBD1 | TRBJ2-7 | TRBV29-1 | CSVDSRGREQYF | TGCAGCGTTGATAGTAGGGGGCGCGAGCAGTACTTC
. | TRBD2 | TRBJ2-5 | TRBV3-1 | CASSPSGASYEQCF | TGTGCCAGCAGCCCAAGCGGGGCCTCCTACGAGCAGTGCTTC
few | TRBD2 | TRBJ2-1 | TRBV11-3 | CASSPGTSGKGNEQFF | TGTGCCAGCAGCCCGGGGACTAGCGGGAAGGGCAATGAGCAGTTCTTC
many | . | TRBJ2-7 | TRBV3-1 | CASSLEYEQYF | TGTGCCAGCAGCTTAGAGTACGAGCAGTACTTC
. | TRBD1 | TRBJ2-3 | TRBV25-1 | CASSEYFGTGELDTQYF | TGTGCCAGCAGTGAATATTTTGGGACAGGGGAGTTGGATACGCAGTATTTT
. | . | TRBJ2-6 | TRBV6-5 | CASSYSLDGANVLTF | TGTGCCAGCAGTTACAGCCTTGACGGGGCCAACGTCCTGACTTTC
few | . | TRBJ1-1 | TRBV20-1 | CSAGLESTKAFF | TGCAGTGCTGGCCTGGAAAGCACAAAAGCTTTCTTT
once | . | TRBJ1-1 | TRBV4-3 | CASSQEDTNTEAFF | TGCGCCAGTAGCCAAGAGGACACCAACACTGAAGCTTTCTTT
. | TRBD1 | TRBJ1-3 | TRBV13 | CASSGFGQGSLDTIYF | TGTGCCAGCAGCGGCTTTGGACAGGGGAGTTTGGACACCATATATTTT
. | . | TRBJ2-1 | TRBV4-1 | CASSQDGREQFF | TGCGCCAGCAGCCAAGATGGGCGGGAGCAGTTCTTC
. | . | TRBJ2-7 | TRBV5-1 | CASSLGQGGIYEQYF | TGCGCCAGCAGCTTGGGTCAAGGTGGTATCTACGAGCAGTACTTC
. | TRBD2 | TRBJ2-7 | TRBV4-2 | CASSQPGLAGYYEQYF | TGTGCCAGCAGCCAACCCGGACTAGCGGGGTATTACGAGCAGTACTTC
. | . | TRBJ1-4 | TRBV29-1 | CSAGGQYGGEKLFF | TGCAGCGCCGGAGGGCAGTATGGTGGTGAAAAACTGTTTTTT